These 14 T cell receptor beta chains were sequenced from one sample in a study of T cell changes during pregnancy in multiple sclerosis. Here immunoSEQ multiplex PCR was the method, and the copy in TCRdb shows in-frame clones only, minus some. The sample contains tens of thousands of clones, more than 75% of which appear only once. The source material was CD8+ T cells from peripheral blood mononuclear cells, sampled after pregnancy. The receptors come from a female donor in good health, enrolled as a control in a pregnancy study.

The chain carries TRBV4-3 and TRBJ2-7; 9 nucleotides align to TRBD2. The CDR3 contains 14 residues. J gave up 5 bases and V 3 bases, and 5 bases lay outside the gene matches. Germline V gene data show CDR1 as LGHNA and CDR2 as YSLEER. CDR3 DNA sequence: TGCGCCAGCAGCCAGAGCGGGGGGAACCACGAGCAGTACTTC. Protein: CASSQSGGNHEQYF.

The rearrangement links TRBV10-3 to TRBJ1-1, with a possible D match to TRBD1 (5 bases). CDR3 length: 14 amino acids. Germline CDR1 ENHRY, CDR2 SYGVKD. The V gene lost 3 bases and the J gene lost 1 base, with 9 bases spanning the gap. The CDR3 DNA sequence: TGTGCCATCAGTGAAGGGGAGGAGAACACTGAAGCTTTCTTT. Protein: CAISEGEENTEAFF.

This chain connects TRBV27 to TRBJ2-1; D is possibly TRBD1 (5 bases). The length of the CDR3 is 13 residues. CDR1 and CDR2 (germline): MNHEY, SMNVEV (reference sequence). Trimming pared 6 bases from V and 4 bases from J, leaving 10 bases between. CDR3: CASSLRGYNEQFF. The CDR3 DNA reads as TGTGCCAGCAGCTTAAGGGGTTACAATGAGCAGTTCTTC.

The V gene is TRBV10-1, the J gene TRBJ2-4; D gene ambiguous. V lost 3 bases and J 8 bases, leaving 8 bases between the germline ends. The length of the CDR3 is 12 residues. The germline V gene has CDR1 WNHNN and CDR2 SYGVQD (reference sequence). CDR3 amino acids: CASSDPSDIQYF. CDR3 DNA sequence: TGCGCCAGCAGTGATCCGAGTGACATTCAGTACTTC.

This rearrangement joins TRBV7-9 to TRBJ2-7; 7 nucleotides agree with TRBD2. The germline V gene has CDR1 SEHNR and CDR2 FQNEAQ (reference sequence). The length of the CDR3 is 14 residues. The trim removed 4 bases at V and 2 bases at J, leaving 5 bases unmatched. The CDR3, as DNA: TGTGCCAGCAGCTCCGTTGGGGGGGCCTACGAGCAGTACTTC. This gives the protein CASSSVGGAYEQYF.

The chain employs TRBV27 and TRBJ1-2; tentatively, D is TRBD1 (5 bases). The CDR3 length is 14 residues. Germline V gives CDR1 MNHEY, CDR2 SMNVEV (reference sequence). Trimming cost V 6 bases and J 8 bases, with 19 bases left between them. CDR3 DNA: TGTGCCAGCAGCCACAGGTGGGGTTCTCTCGGCTACACCTTC. As protein: CASSHRWGSLGYTF.

On this clone itself: This may arise from a read error, as a much more abundant clone is one base away. The chain recombines TRBV13 with TRBJ2-1; 15 bases fit TRBD2. CDR3 length: 17 residues. J was trimmed by 4 bases and V by 3 bases; bases with no gene match: 4. From germline, CDR1 is PRHDT and CDR2 FYEKMQ (reference sequence). Written as DNA, the CDR3 is TGTGCCAGCAGCTTCGGACTAGCGGGGGGGTGGTACAATGAGCAGTTCTTC. It specifies CASSFGLAGGWYNEQFF. The full variable domain, rest sourced from reference TRBV13 and TRBJ2-1, is AAGVIQSPRHLIKEKRETATLKCYPIPRHDTVYWYQQGPGQDPQFLISFYEKMQSDKGSIPDRFSAQQFSDYHSELNMSSLELGDSALYFCASSFGLAGGWYNEQFFGPGTRLTVL.

The chain joins TRBV6-5 to TRBJ1-3, with 7 positions matching TRBD1. J was trimmed by 0 bases and V by 5 bases; bases with no gene match: 4. CDR3 size: 15 residues. CDR1 and CDR2 (germline): MNHEY, SVGAGI. CDR3 coding DNA: TGTGCCAGCAGTCCACAGGGGATCTCTGGAAACACCATATATTTT. Its translation is CASSPQGISGNTIYF.

The chain employs TRBV6-1 and TRBJ2-7; D not resolved. Between the trimmed V and J ends, which lost 4 bases and 4 bases, there was a span of 11 bases. The CDR3 is made up of 13 amino acids. CDR1 and CDR2 (germline): MNHNS, SASEGT. The CDR3 reads CASSVGTVYEQYF. Here the CDR3 DNA reads TGTGCCAGCAGTGTAGGAACAGTGTACGAGCAGTACTTC.

The chain carries TRBV28 and TRBJ2-5, with 10 positions matching TRBD1. Germline CDR1 and CDR2: MDHEN and SYDVKM. The CDR3 totals 15 residues. Trimming took 4 bases from V and 4 from J; bases not matched to a gene: 6. This chain's CDR3 is CASSSGQGGGETQYF. The CDR3 DNA reads TGTGCCAGCAGTTCTGGACAGGGGGGCGGAGAGACCCAGTACTTC.

This sequence joins TRBV7-9 and TRBJ1-1; possibly TRBD1 for D (5 bases). The CDR3 totals 14 residues. CDR1 and CDR2 (germline): SEHNR, FQNEAQ (reference sequence). Trimming removed 1 base at V and 5 bases at J, with 11 bases between. The CDR3 is CASSLVQGLTEAFF. The CDR3 DNA reads TGTGCCAGCAGCTTAGTCCAGGGTTTGACTGAAGCTTTCTTT.

This clone was found once. This rearrangement joins TRBV5-6 to TRBJ2-5; 9 nucleotides align to TRBD2. CDR3 length: 15 residues. CDR1 and CDR2 from the germline V gene are SGHDT and YYEEEE. The trim removed 0 bases at V and 5 bases at J, leaving 5 bases unmatched. CDR3 DNA sequence: TGTGCCAGCAGCTTGGGGGCGGGGGGGCGTGAGACCCAGTACTTC. Translation gives CASSLGAGGRETQYF.

The chain uses TRBV18 and TRBJ1-4, with 9 positions matching TRBD1. The germline V gene has CDR1 KGHSH and CDR2 LQKENI. V was clipped by 6 bases and J by 7 bases; unmatched bases: 3. The CDR3 consists of 13 residues. The CDR3 here is CASSGGQGEKLFF. CDR3 bases: TGTGCCAGCTCTGGGGGACAGGGTGAAAAACTGTTTTTT.

The rearrangement joins TRBV5-5 to TRBJ1-5; D is unresolved. The length of the CDR3 is 14 residues. V lost 0 bases to trimming and J lost 3 bases, with 7 bases between them. Per the germline V gene, CDR1 is SGHKS and CDR2 is YYEKEE (reference sequence). CDR3: CASSLVQYNQPQHF. As DNA, the CDR3 is TGTGCCAGCAGCTTGGTGCAGTACAATCAGCCCCAGCATTTT.